This T cell receptor beta chain appears in the sequencing data of a study of blood T cell repertoires in COVID-19. TCRdb's copy holds only in-frame clones and misses some; the assay was immunoSEQ multiplex PCR. This table holds around 170,000 clones, more than 70% found once. CDR3 length equals 15 residues. V trimming: 6 bases; J trimming: 2 bases; junction bases outside the gene matches: 5. Germline V lookup: CDR1 MNHEY, CDR2 SVGAGI. The V and J genes are TRBV6-5 and TRBJ2-2; 8 bases agree with TRBD2. The receptor's source is a young man with active or convalescent COVID-19. Sequenced material: peripheral blood. CDR3 residues: CASRRLALNTGELFF. CDR3 in DNA: TGTGCCAGCAGAAGACTAGCGCTAAACACCGGGGAGCTGTTTTTT.